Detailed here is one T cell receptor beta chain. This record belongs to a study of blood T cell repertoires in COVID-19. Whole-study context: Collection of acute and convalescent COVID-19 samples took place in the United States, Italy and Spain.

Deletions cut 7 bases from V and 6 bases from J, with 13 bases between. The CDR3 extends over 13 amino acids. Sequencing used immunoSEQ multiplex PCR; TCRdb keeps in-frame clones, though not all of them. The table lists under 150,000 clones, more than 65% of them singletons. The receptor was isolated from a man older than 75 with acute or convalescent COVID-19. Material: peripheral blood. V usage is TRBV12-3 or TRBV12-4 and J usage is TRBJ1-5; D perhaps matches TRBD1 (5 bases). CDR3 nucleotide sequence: TGTGCCAGCACCGAGACAGTGGGTCAGCCCCAGCATTTT. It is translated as CASTETVGQPQHF.